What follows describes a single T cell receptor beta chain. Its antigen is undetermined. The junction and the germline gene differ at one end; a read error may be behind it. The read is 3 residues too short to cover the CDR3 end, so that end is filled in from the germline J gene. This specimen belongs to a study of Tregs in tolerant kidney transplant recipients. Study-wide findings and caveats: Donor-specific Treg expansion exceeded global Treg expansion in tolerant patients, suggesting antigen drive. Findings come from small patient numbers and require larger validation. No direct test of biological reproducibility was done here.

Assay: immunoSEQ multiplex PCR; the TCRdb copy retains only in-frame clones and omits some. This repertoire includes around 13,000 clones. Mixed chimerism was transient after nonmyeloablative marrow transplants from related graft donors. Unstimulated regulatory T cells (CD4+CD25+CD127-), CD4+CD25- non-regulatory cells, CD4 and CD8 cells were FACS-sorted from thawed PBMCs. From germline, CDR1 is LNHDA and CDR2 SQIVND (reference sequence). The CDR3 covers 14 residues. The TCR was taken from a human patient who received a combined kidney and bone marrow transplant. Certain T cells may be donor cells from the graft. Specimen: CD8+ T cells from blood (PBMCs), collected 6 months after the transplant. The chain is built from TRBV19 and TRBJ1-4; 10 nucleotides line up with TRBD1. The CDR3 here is CASSPTGGYEELFF. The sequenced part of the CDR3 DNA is TGTGCCAGTAGCCCGACAGGGGGCTATGAAGAA.